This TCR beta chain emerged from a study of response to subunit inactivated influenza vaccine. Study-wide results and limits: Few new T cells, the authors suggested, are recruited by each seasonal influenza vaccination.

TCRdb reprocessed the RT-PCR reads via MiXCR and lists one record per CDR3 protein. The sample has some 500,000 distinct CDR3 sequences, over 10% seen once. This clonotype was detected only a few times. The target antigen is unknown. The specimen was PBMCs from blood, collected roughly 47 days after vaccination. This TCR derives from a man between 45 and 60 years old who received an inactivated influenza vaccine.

The chain's CDR3 is CASSGRGPSLLEQYF. The CDR3 coding sequence is TGTGCCAGCAGCGGTCGGGGGCCATCCCTCCTCGAGCAGTACTTC. V and J are TRBV7-3 and TRBJ2-7; D is tentatively TRBD1 or TRBD2 (6 bases each). Germline values: CDR1 SGHTA, CDR2 FQGTGA. Between the trimmed V and J ends, which lost 5 bases and 6 bases, there was a span of 20 bases. This CDR3 has 15 residues. The whole variable domain, remainder taken from reference TRBV7-3 and TRBJ2-7, is GAGVSQTPSNKVTEKGKYVELRCDPISGHTALYWYRQSLGQGPEFLIYFQGTGAADDSGLPNDRFFAVRPEGSVSTLKIQRTERGDSAVYLCASSGRGPSLLEQYFGPGTRLTVT.